This T cell receptor (beta chain) was recovered during a study of regulatory T cells in long-lasting Graves disease. Regarding this clonotype: The missing conserved phenylalanine or tryptophan at the end of this CDR3 makes a read error likely.

As for time point: newly diagnosed GD, antithyroid drugs for less than 3 months. The TCR library was prepared using RNA isolated from PBMCs. Investigators prepared the TCR beta libraries by applying iRepertoire HTBI primers and Arm-PCR of CDR3 regions. Via MiXCR, TCRdb re-called the multiplex PCR reads, giving one row per CDR3 protein. The profile shows some 450,000 distinct CDR3 sequences, around 15% of them singletons. Germline loops: CDR1 MNHEY, CDR2 SMNVEV (reference sequence). The V end was cut by 0 bases, the J end by 2 bases, with 14 bases between. This CDR3 spans 16 amino acids. This same sample was also taken into another study, of T cells in Graves' hyperthyroidism and ophthalmopathy. From that report: Hyperthyroidism had been newly diagnosed in patients aged 18 to 65, and its duration was under 2 months. RT-PCR in the first round (using the HTBI primer set) targeted the TCR CDR3.

The sequenced sample was peripheral blood mononuclear cells (PBMCs), obtained at new diagnosis, from a patient treated with antithyroid drugs. The receptor's source is a woman between 25 and 40 years old with Graves disease. This chain links TRBV27 with TRBJ2-7; D possibly uses TRBD1 or TRBD2 (5 bases each). In DNA, the CDR3 is TGTGCCAGCAGTTTATCTCCGGGACCAACTACCTACGAGCAGTACCTC. Translating it yields CASSLSPGPTTYEQYL.